The T cell receptor (beta chain) under discussion was sequenced for a study of patients and donors after allogeneic stem cell transplantation. This CDR3 is built from 15 residues. V lost 2 bases and J 4 bases, leaving 15 bases between the germline ends. CDR1 SGHRS and CDR2 YFSETQ come from the germline V gene. Each CDR3 protein gets one entry after TCRdb re-called the RT-PCR reads with MiXCR. The sample has approximately 200,000 distinct CDR3 sequences; around 40% are singletons. Input material: blood, either unsorted or a sorted T cell fraction (not recorded which). V is TRBV5-1 and J is TRBJ1-1, with D maybe TRBD1 (5 bases). This TCR came from a human donor who was either an allogeneic HSCT recipient or a stem cell or donor lymphocyte infusion donor (not recorded which). It is not recorded whose cells these are; they may come from a transplant donor. The CDR3 loop reads CASSFSGARVTEAFF. CDR3 DNA: TGCGCCAGCAGCTTTAGTGGGGCGCGGGTCACTGAAGCTTTCTTT.